The 15 T cell receptor beta chains below come from one sample, sequenced in a study of cytomegalovirus exposure and HLA in healthy donors. 60 Vbeta and 13 Jbeta primers were used in PCR. Clones were read by immunoSEQ multiplex PCR, and TCRdb kept only the in-frame ones, dropping some. Of 120,000 to 150,000 clones in the sample, approximately 9% were seen once. The sequenced sample was PBMCs. These receptors were taken from a male donor in good health and CMV-seronegative.

This chain connects TRBV6-1 to TRBJ2-2; 10 bases are a match to TRBD1. The CDR3 contains 14 residues. Trimming at V came to 6 bases and at J to 5 bases, leaving 3 bases not matched to a gene. The germline V gene encodes CDR1 MNHNS and CDR2 SASEGT. The CDR3 here is CASSGTGETGELFF. DNA of the CDR3: TGTGCCAGCAGCGGGACAGGGGAAACCGGGGAGCTGTTTTTT.

The chain links TRBV29-1 to TRBJ2-3; D call uncertain. The germline V and J ends were trimmed by 4 bases and 1 base, with 12 bases remaining between them. The CDR3 loop spans 14 amino acids. The germline V gene has CDR1 SQVTM and CDR2 ANQGSEA. As DNA, the CDR3 is TGCAGCGTTGGCGAGGTTTCTGGCACAGATACGCAGTATTTT. It is translated as CSVGEVSGTDTQYF.

The chain links TRBV7-9 to TRBJ1-1, with a tentative D call TRBD1 (5 bases). The CDR3 has 15 residues. Germline CDR1 is SEHNR and CDR2 is FQNEAQ (reference sequence). V dropped 5 bases and J dropped 3 bases, with 16 bases sitting between them. CDR3 amino acids: CASSPGVGGDTEAFF. DNA of the CDR3: TGTGCCAGCAGCCCCGGTGTCGGGGGGGACACTGAAGCTTTCTTT.

The rearrangement joins TRBV15 to TRBJ1-5; no clear D. The CDR3 sequence is 16 residues long. The germline V and J ends were trimmed by 1 base and 4 bases, with 14 bases remaining between them. Looked up from germline, CDR1 is LNHNV and CDR2 is YYDKDF (reference sequence). The CDR3 reads CATSRGSGYGNQPQHF. Written as DNA, the CDR3 is TGTGCCACCAGCAGAGGTTCCGGGTATGGGAATCAGCCCCAGCATTTT. The whole variable domain, remainder taken from reference TRBV15 and TRBJ1-5, is DAMVIQNPRYQVTQFGKPVTLSCSQTLNHNVMYWYQQKSSQAPKLLFHYYDKDFNNEADTPDNFQSRRPNTSFCFLDIRSPGLGDTAMYLCATSRGSGYGNQPQHFGDGTRLSIL.

This chain uses TRBV4-3 with TRBJ2-1; 7 bases map to TRBD2. The CDR3 sequence is 17 residues long. V shed 1 base and J 12 bases; nucleotides not matched to a gene: 18. The germline V gene encodes CDR1 LGHNA and CDR2 YSLEER. The CDR3, as DNA: TGCGCCAGCAGCCAAGTTCCCACCGGCGGGGGTAAGAAGGGGCAGTTCTTC. Translation gives CASSQVPTGGGKKGQFF.

This chain joins TRBV27 and TRBJ2-1; weak D call: TRBD2 (6 bases). The length of the CDR3 is 15 residues. V lost 5 bases and J 3 bases, leaving 14 bases between the germline ends. The germline gives CDR1 MNHEY, CDR2 SMNVEV (reference sequence). CDR3 bases: TGTGCCAGCAGTGTGGGGGGAGGAGGCTACAATGAGCAGTTCTTC. This sequence encodes CASSVGGGGYNEQFF.

This clone was picked up a small number of times. V and J are TRBV30 and TRBJ1-4; the D is unclear. Looked up from germline, CDR1 is GTSNPN and CDR2 is SVGIG (reference sequence). This CDR3 has 14 residues. Deletions cut 2 bases from V and 7 bases from J, with 14 bases between. The CDR3 reads CAWSLRVKGEKLFF. As DNA, the CDR3 is TGTGCCTGGAGTCTGAGGGTCAAGGGTGAAAAACTGTTTTTT.

The chain carries TRBV11-2 and TRBJ1-2; 7 bases match TRBD1. V lost 5 bases, J lost 10 bases, and 16 bases stayed unmatched. There are 15 residues in the CDR3. Per germline, CDR1 SGHAT and CDR2 FQNNGV. The CDR3 protein is CASSPNPGTVYNYTF. CDR3 bases: TGTGCCAGCAGCCCCAACCCCGGGACAGTGTATAACTACACCTTC. Full variable domain (rest looked up from reference TRBV11-2 and TRBJ1-2): EAGVAQSPRYKIIEKRQSVAFWCNPISGHATLYWYQQILGQGPKLLIQFQNNGVVDDSQLPKDRFSAERLKGVDSTLKIQPAKLEDSAVYLCASSPNPGTVYNYTFGSGTRLTVV.

This clone was detected a few times. CDR3 sequence: CASSPGQGATGELFF. The CDR3 DNA sequence: TGTGCCAGCTCACCGGGACAAGGGGCCACCGGGGAGCTGTTTTTT. V and J are TRBV18 and TRBJ2-2; D may be TRBD1 (6 bases). Between the trimmed V and J ends, which lost 3 bases and 4 bases, there was a span of 12 bases. CDR3 length: 15 residues. CDR1 is KGHSH and CDR2 is LQKENI in the germline V gene.

This clone was detected a few times. The rearrangement links TRBV28 to TRBJ1-2; no clear D. This CDR3 is built from 13 residues. In germline, CDR1 is MDHEN, CDR2 SYDVKM. Trimming pared 3 bases from V and 3 bases from J, leaving 8 bases between. CDR3 protein: CASSLSRDYGYTF. The CDR3 DNA is TGTGCCAGCAGTTTGTCCCGGGACTATGGCTACACCTTC.

V usage is TRBV28 and J usage is TRBJ1-1, with 8 positions matching TRBD1. The germline V gene has CDR1 MDHEN and CDR2 SYDVKM. V lost 6 bases to trimming and J lost 5 bases; unmatched junction nucleotides: 11. CDR3 size: 15 residues. The CDR3 coding sequence is TGTGCCAGCAGCGGGACAGGTGGATCGGGGACTGAAGCTTTCTTT. Its protein is CASSGTGGSGTEAFF.

This clone turned up a few times. V usage is TRBV28 and J usage is TRBJ1-2; D is unresolved. V gave up 5 bases and J gave up 7 bases, with 14 bases separating them. This CDR3 is 13 amino acids long. From germline, CDR1 is MDHEN and CDR2 SYDVKM. CDR3 amino acids: CASSPVSRGGYTF. Written as DNA, the CDR3 is TGTGCCAGCAGTCCCGTCTCCCGAGGTGGCTACACCTTC.

This clone was seen a handful of times. The gene calls are TRBV6-5 and TRBJ1-1; D unclear. V lost 6 bases, J lost 0 bases, and 14 bases lay in between. Germline loops: CDR1 MNHEY, CDR2 SVGAGI. CDR3 length: 15 amino acids. The CDR3 sequence: CASSSLRQMNTEAFF. In nucleotides, the CDR3 is TGTGCCAGCAGCTCCTTGAGGCAAATGAACACTGAAGCTTTCTTT.

V is TRBV19 and J is TRBJ2-2; the match to TRBD1 covers 9 bases. After removal of 7 bases from V and 4 bases from J, the junction contained 10 bases not matched to a gene. In germline, CDR1 is LNHDA, CDR2 SQIVND (reference sequence). This CDR3 is built from 16 residues. The CDR3 loop is CASKAYGTGTTGELFF. The CDR3 DNA reads TGTGCCAGTAAAGCCTACGGGACAGGGACCACCGGGGAGCTGTTTTTT.

The V call is TRBV5-6, the J call TRBJ1-1, with D possibly TRBD1 on 6 matching bases. V lost 4 bases and J lost 0, with 13 bases in between. The CDR3 has 15 residues. Germline CDR1 reads SGHDT; CDR2 reads YYEEEE. This chain's CDR3 is CASSTPTGLNTEAFF. CDR3 sequence (DNA): TGTGCCAGCAGCACGCCGACAGGATTGAACACTGAAGCTTTCTTT.